This T cell receptor (beta chain) was obtained from a study of shared clonotypes between healthy human individuals. Germline lookup yields CDR1 SGHTA and CDR2 FQGNSA. This CDR3 is 17 amino acids long. Trimming cost V 6 bases and J 1 base, with 16 bases left between them. Authors' processing steps: Filtering differed for immunoSEQ, which gave only junction sequences without quality scores. The data were produced by immunoSEQ multiplex PCR, yet TCRdb's version contains in-frame clones alone and is incomplete. V and J calls and clone size are given by that table; D and trimming were obtained from the DNA. This repertoire shows roughly 2.4 million clones, approximately 96% found once; its top ten account for around 0.13%. Donors were healthy HIV-negative adults without recently reported acute infections or vaccinations. Comment on this clone: As yet, its antigen is unknown.

Findings and limits, study-wide: Generally, naive subsets (rather than memory subsets) showed larger estimated richness.

Sequenced: naive CD4+ T cells sorted from blood. Described subset: CD45RA+ positively selected. The sequence was obtained from a young man in good health. The gene calls are TRBV7-2 and TRBJ1-6; the D gene is possibly TRBD1 (6 bases). CDR3 coding DNA: TGTGCCAGCAGTCCAAGGGCAGGGGAGTCCTATAATTCACCCCTCCACTTT. The encoded protein is CASSPRAGESYNSPLHF. The full variable domain, in which reference TRBV7-2 and TRBJ1-6 provide the parts outside the CDR3, is GAGVSQSPSNKVTEKGKDVELRCDPISGHTALYWYRQSLGQGLEFLIYFQGNSAPDKSGLPSDRFSAERTGGSVSTLTIQRTQQEDSAVYLCASSPRAGESYNSPLHFGNGTRLTVT.